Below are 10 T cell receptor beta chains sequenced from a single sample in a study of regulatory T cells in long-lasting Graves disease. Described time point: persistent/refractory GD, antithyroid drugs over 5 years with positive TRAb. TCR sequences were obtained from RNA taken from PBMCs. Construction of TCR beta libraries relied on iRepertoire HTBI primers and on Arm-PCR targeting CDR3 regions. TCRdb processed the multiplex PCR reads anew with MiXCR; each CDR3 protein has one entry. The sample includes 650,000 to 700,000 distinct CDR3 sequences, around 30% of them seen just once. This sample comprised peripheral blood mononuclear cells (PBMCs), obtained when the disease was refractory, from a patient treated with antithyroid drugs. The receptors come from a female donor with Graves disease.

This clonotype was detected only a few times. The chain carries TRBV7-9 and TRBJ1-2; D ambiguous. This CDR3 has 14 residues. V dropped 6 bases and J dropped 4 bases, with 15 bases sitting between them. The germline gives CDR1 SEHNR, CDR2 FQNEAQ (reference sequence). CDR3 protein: CASSVGPNFYGYTF. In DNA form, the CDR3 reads TGTGCCAGCAGTGTAGGGCCTAACTTCTATGGCTACACCTTC.

The CDR3 nucleotides read TGTGCCAGCAGCCAAGGTCCGGGACCCCGGGCCTACGAGCAGTACTTC. This gives the protein CASSQGPGPRAYEQYF. V usage is TRBV28 and J usage is TRBJ2-7; possibly TRBD1 or TRBD2 for D (5 bases each). The CDR3 is 16 residues long. The V and J ends lost 6 bases and 2 bases respectively, with 20 bases between them. Per the germline V gene, CDR1 is MDHEN and CDR2 is SYDVKM.

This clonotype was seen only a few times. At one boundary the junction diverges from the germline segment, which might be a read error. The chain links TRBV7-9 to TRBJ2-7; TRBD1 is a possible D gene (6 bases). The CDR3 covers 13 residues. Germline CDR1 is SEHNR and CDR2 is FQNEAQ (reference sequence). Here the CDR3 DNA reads TGTGCCAGCAGTCCAATAGGAAAACAGGGAACGGACTTC. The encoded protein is CASSPIGKQGTDF.

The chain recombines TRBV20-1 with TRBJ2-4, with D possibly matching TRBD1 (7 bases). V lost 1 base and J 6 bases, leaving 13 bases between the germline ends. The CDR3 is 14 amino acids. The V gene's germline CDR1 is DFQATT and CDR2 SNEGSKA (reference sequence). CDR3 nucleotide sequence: TGCAGTGCTAGAGTGGCAGGGGGGCCAAACATTCAGTACTTC. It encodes CSARVAGGPNIQYF.

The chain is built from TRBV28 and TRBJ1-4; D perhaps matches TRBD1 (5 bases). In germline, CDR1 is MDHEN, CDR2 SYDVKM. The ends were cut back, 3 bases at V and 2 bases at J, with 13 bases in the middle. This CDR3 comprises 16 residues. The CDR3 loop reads CASSFMSGRTNEKLFF. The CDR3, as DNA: TGTGCCAGCAGTTTCATGTCGGGACGGACTAATGAAAAACTGTTTTTT. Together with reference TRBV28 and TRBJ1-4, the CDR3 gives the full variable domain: DVKVTQSSRYLVKRTGEKVFLECVQDMDHENMFWYRQDPGLGLRLIYFSYDVKMKEKGDIPEGYSVSREKKERFSLILESASTNQTSMYLCASSFMSGRTNEKLFFGSGTQLSVL.

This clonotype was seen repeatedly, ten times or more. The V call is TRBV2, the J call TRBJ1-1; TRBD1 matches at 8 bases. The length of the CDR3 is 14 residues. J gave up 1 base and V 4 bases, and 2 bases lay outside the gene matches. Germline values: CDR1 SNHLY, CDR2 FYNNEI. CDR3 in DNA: TGTGCCAGCAGTGGGACAGGGCAGAACACTGAAGCTTTCTTT. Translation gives CASSGTGQNTEAFF.

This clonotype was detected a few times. CDR3 in amino acids: CASIAGGRNNQPQHF. The CDR3, as DNA: TGTGCCAGCATTGCCGGGGGACGTAACAATCAGCCCCAGCATTTT. The chain uses TRBV2 and TRBJ1-5; D is perhaps TRBD1 (5 bases). The CDR3 totals 15 residues. Germline V lookup: CDR1 SNHLY, CDR2 FYNNEI. V shed 7 bases and J shed 3 bases, with 16 bases lying between them.

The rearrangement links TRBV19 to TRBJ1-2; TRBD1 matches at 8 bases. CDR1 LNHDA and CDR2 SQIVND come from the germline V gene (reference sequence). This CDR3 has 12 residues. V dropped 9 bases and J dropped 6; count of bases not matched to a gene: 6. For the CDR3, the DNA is TGTGCCAGCTGGACAGGGCTGGATGGCTACACCTTC. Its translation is CASWTGLDGYTF.

The CDR3 bases are TGTGCCACCCTGAGAGGGGCTGGCGAGCAGTACTTC. Protein sequence: CATLRGAGEQYF. The genes are TRBV27 and TRBJ2-7; tentatively, D is TRBD1 or TRBD2 (5 bases each). Germline V gives CDR1 MNHEY, CDR2 SMNVEV (reference sequence). Deletions cut 10 bases from V and 6 bases from J, with 16 bases between. The CDR3 spans 12 residues.

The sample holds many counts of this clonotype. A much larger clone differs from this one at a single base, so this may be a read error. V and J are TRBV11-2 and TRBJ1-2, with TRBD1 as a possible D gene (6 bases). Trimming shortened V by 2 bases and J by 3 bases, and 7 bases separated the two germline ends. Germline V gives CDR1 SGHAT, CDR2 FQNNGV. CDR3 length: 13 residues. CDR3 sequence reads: CASSLYRDYGYTF. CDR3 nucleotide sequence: TGTGCCAGCAGCTTATACAGGGACTATGGCTACACCTTC.